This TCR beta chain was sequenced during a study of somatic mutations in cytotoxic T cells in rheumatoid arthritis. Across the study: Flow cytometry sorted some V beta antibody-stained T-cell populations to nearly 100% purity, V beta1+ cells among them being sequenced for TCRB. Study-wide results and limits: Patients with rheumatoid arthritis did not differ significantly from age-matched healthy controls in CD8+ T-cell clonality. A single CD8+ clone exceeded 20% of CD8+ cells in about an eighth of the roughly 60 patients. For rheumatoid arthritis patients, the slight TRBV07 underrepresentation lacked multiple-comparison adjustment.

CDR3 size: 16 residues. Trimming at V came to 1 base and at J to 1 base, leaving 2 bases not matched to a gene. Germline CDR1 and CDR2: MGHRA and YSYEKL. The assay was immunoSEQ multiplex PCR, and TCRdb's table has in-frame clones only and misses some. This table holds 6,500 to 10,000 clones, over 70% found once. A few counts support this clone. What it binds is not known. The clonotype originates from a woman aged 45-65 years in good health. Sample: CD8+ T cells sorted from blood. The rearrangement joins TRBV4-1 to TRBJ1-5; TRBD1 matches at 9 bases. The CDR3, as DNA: TGCGCCAGCAGCCAAGCCGGGACAGGGAGCAATCAGCCCCAGCATTTT. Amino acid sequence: CASSQAGTGSNQPQHF.